These 30 T cell receptor beta chains were sequenced from one sample in a study of blood T cell repertoires in COVID-19 (dated by TCRdb to 2020 to 2021). The library was built by means of the immunoSEQ multiplex PCR assay. In its TCRdb copy, this immuneACCESS table keeps in-frame sequences only and misses some clones. Where compared with another copy, unresolved V genes explain less than half of these, and the others have no known cause. The sample has 90,000 to 100,000 clones on record, 80% to 90% of them singletons. Of the sample, around 25% falls within the top ten clones. Sequences were obtained from peripheral blood. These TCRs come from a man aged 60 to 69 with acute or convalescent COVID-19.

This clone has only one observation. This rearrangement joins TRBV11-3 to TRBJ2-3; D gene uncertain. This CDR3 contains 14 residues. V shed 1 base and J shed 0 bases, with 5 bases lying between them. Germline lookup yields CDR1 SGHNT and CDR2 YENEEA. This CDR3 reads CASSLGRSTDTQYF. CDR3 DNA sequence: TGTGCCAGCAGCTTAGGTCGGAGCACAGATACGCAGTATTTT.

The chain combines TRBV7-2 with TRBJ2-5; 11 nucleotides match TRBD2. This CDR3 spans 18 amino acids. Germline assignment: CDR1 SGHTA and CDR2 FQGNSA. V lost 1 base to trimming and J lost 9 bases; unmatched junction nucleotides: 16. In nucleotides, the CDR3 is TGTGCCAGCAGCTTAGTGTCCCTGACTAGCGGGGTCCTCCCGGCCCAGTACTTC. This sequence encodes CASSLVSLTSGVLPAQYF. The whole variable domain, filled in from reference TRBV7-2 and TRBJ2-5, reads GAGVSQSPSNKVTEKGKDVELRCDPISGHTALYWYRQSLGQGLEFLIYFQGNSAPDKSGLPSDRFSAERTGGSVSTLTIQRTQQEDSAVYLCASSLVSLTSGVLPAQYFGPGTRLLVL.

This chain connects TRBV25-1 to TRBJ2-1; D may be TRBD2 (7 bases). With 1 base removed from V and 7 bases from J, the gap between germline ends came to 14 bases. The germline CDR1 and CDR2 sequences are MGHDK and SYGVNS. This CDR3 has 15 amino acids. CDR3 sequence: CASSESRGAVNEQFF. As DNA, the CDR3 is TGTGCCAGCAGTGAATCTCGGGGGGCGGTTAATGAGCAGTTCTTC. Complete variable domain (other parts from reference TRBV25-1 and TRBJ2-1): EADIYQTPRYLVIGTGKKITLECSQTMGHDKMYWYQQDPGMELHLIHYSYGVNSTEKGDLSSESTVSRIRTEHFPLTLESARPSHTSQYLCASSESRGAVNEQFFGPGTRLTVL.

This chain joins TRBV19 and TRBJ1-1; 10 bases are a match to TRBD1. This CDR3 spans 15 amino acids. Trimming cost V 5 bases and J 2 bases; bases outside gene matches: 5. Germline values: CDR1 LNHDA, CDR2 SQIVND (reference sequence). The CDR3 DNA reads TGTGCCAGTAGTCCCGACAGGGGGCTTAACACTGAAGCTTTCTTT. It codes for CASSPDRGLNTEAFF.

V and J are TRBV7-8 and TRBJ1-5; D is possibly TRBD1 (6 bases). The CDR3 is 14 residues long. In germline, CDR1 is SGHVS, CDR2 FQNEAQ. V lost 5 bases, J lost 2 bases, and 10 bases lay in between. The CDR3 sequence is CASSTNRGNQPQHF. CDR3 coding DNA: TGTGCCAGCAGCACAAACAGGGGCAATCAGCCCCAGCATTTT.

This clone was recorded a few times. The chain employs TRBV5-6 and TRBJ2-3, with 9 bases aligning to TRBD2. CDR3 size: 16 residues. The germline CDR1 and CDR2 sequences are SGHDT and YYEEEE. J gave up 2 bases and V 3 bases, and 7 bases lay outside the gene matches. The CDR3 here is CASSWGAGGPTDTQYF. DNA for the CDR3: TGTGCCAGCAGCTGGGGAGCGGGGGGCCCCACAGATACGCAGTATTTT.

The table lists this clone with a few counts. The rearrangement links TRBV12-3 or TRBV12-4 to TRBJ2-3; no reliable D call. The CDR3 extends over 13 amino acids. V was clipped by 8 bases and J by 1 base, with 10 bases between them. CDR3 sequence: CASLERGTDTQYF. CDR3 sequence (DNA): TGTGCCAGCCTCGAGCGCGGCACAGATACGCAGTATTTT.

CDR3 sequence (DNA): TGTGCCGGTAGTGCTTCCACGGTGAACACTGAAGCTTTCTTT. This encodes CAGSASTVNTEAFF. The chain combines TRBV2 with TRBJ1-1; D unresolved. CDR1 and CDR2 from the germline V gene are SNHLY and FYNNEI. V was clipped by 11 bases and J by 0 bases, with 16 bases between them. CDR3 length: 14 residues. The variable domain in full, with the rest retrieved from reference TRBV2 and TRBJ1-1, is EPEVTQTPSHQVTQMGQEVILRCVPISNHLYFYWYRQILGQKVEFLVSFYNNEISEKSEIFDDQFSVERPDGSNFTLKIRSTKLEDSAMYFCAGSASTVNTEAFFGQGTRLTVV.

V and J are TRBV4-3 and TRBJ2-7; D perhaps matches TRBD2 (7 bases). The germline CDR1 and CDR2 sequences are LGHNA and YSLEER. CDR3 length equals 15 residues. Trimming took 0 bases from V and 4 from J, leaving 13 bases between them. In DNA, the CDR3 is TGCGCCAGCAGCCAAGATCCGGGGGGCCAGTACGAGCAGTACTTC. Residues: CASSQDPGGQYEQYF.

The chain couples TRBV9 to TRBJ2-5, with 7 bases that match TRBD2. The V gene's germline CDR1 is SGDLS and CDR2 YYNGEE. The V segment lost 1 base and the J segment 5 bases; nucleotides outside the gene matches: 14. The CDR3 spans 17 residues. The CDR3 region is CASSVTAGVTMRETQYF. CDR3 DNA: TGTGCCAGCAGCGTAACGGCGGGGGTCACAATGCGGGAGACCCAGTACTTC.

This chain joins TRBV28 and TRBJ1-3; 7 bases are a match to TRBD1. The CDR3 is 14 amino acids. With V trimmed by 7 bases and J by 8 bases, 11 bases remained unmatched. CDR1 and CDR2 from the germline V gene are MDHEN and SYDVKM. This CDR3 is CASKMMTGSDTIYF. The CDR3, as DNA: TGTGCCAGCAAAATGATGACAGGGTCGGACACCATATATTTT.

The V call is TRBV4-1, the J call TRBJ1-5, with a possible D match to TRBD1 (5 bases). The CDR3 has 15 residues. Germline V lookup: CDR1 MGHRA, CDR2 YSYEKL. V was clipped by 2 bases and J by 6 bases, with 14 bases between them. The CDR3, as DNA: TGCGCCAGCAGCCAACACTTACAGGCCGGTCAGCCCCAGCATTTT. It translates to CASSQHLQAGQPQHF.

This chain uses TRBV5-1 with TRBJ1-2, with 9 bases aligning to TRBD1. This CDR3 contains 13 residues. The germline V gene has CDR1 SGHRS and CDR2 YFSETQ. The junction had 5 bases not matched to a gene; V was cut back by 4 bases and J by 7 bases. The chain's CDR3 is CASSTGGGGGYTF. In DNA, the CDR3 is TGCGCCAGCAGCACAGGGGGCGGTGGTGGCTACACCTTC.

V gene TRBV19 combines with J gene TRBJ1-5; D possibly corresponds to TRBD1 (6 bases). Trimming cost V 7 bases and J 4 bases, with 14 bases left between them. CDR1 LNHDA and CDR2 SQIVND come from the germline V gene (reference sequence). The CDR3 consists of 14 residues. CDR3 in amino acids: CASNGRGSNQPQHF. CDR3 in DNA: TGTGCCAGTAACGGCAGGGGCTCAAATCAGCCCCAGCATTTT.

The V call is TRBV4-1, the J call TRBJ1-5; 7 nucleotides match TRBD1. This CDR3 region has 16 residues. Germline-derived CDR1 and CDR2 are MGHRA and YSYEKL. Germline trimming cut 1 base from V and 6 bases from J; bases unmatched to any gene: 9. The CDR3 DNA reads TGCGCCAGCAGCCAAGCCGAGACAGGGTCGGGTCAGCCCCAGCATTTT. This codes for CASSQAETGSGQPQHF.

This clone was counted only a few times. The chain carries TRBV10-3 and TRBJ2-1, with a possible D match to TRBD2 (6 bases). Germline CDR1 and CDR2: ENHRY and SYGVKD. The CDR3 is 16 residues long. V was pared by 3 bases and J by 0 bases, with 12 bases between. As DNA, the CDR3 is TGTGCCATCAGTGATTTAAGGAGGGGCTCCTACAATGAGCAGTTCTTC. This gives the protein CAISDLRRGSYNEQFF.

This chain connects TRBV28 to TRBJ2-3, with a weak D call TRBD2 (6 bases). Germline CDR1 is MDHEN and CDR2 is SYDVKM. V lost 3 bases, J lost 2 bases, and 24 bases lay in between. The length of the CDR3 is 19 residues. CDR3 amino acids: CASSFSPGLGGLFTDTQYF. The CDR3 DNA sequence: TGTGCCAGCAGTTTTTCCCCGGGCCTGGGAGGATTATTCACAGATACGCAGTATTTT.

This chain links TRBV6-5 with TRBJ1-2, with TRBD1 as a possible D gene (6 bases). Germline V lookup: CDR1 MNHEY, CDR2 SVGAGI. V lost 2 bases and J 7 bases, leaving 14 bases between the germline ends. This CDR3 comprises 14 residues. This chain's CDR3 is CASSYTGNFAGYTF. The CDR3 DNA reads as TGTGCCAGCAGTTACACAGGGAACTTTGCTGGCTACACCTTC.

The V gene is TRBV2, the J gene TRBJ2-5, with TRBD1 matching over 7 bases. V lost 10 bases, J lost 5 bases, and 13 bases stayed unmatched. Germline assignment: CDR1 SNHLY and CDR2 FYNNEI. This CDR3 spans 14 amino acids. CDR3 amino acids: CATDQAGGAETQYF. The CDR3 DNA follows: TGTGCCACCGACCAGGCAGGGGGTGCGGAGACCCAGTACTTC.

This chain links TRBV2 with TRBJ2-2, with 7 bases aligning to TRBD1. J was trimmed by 5 bases and V by 6 bases; bases with no gene match: 9. Germline CDR1 and CDR2: SNHLY and FYNNEI. This CDR3 spans 15 amino acids. CDR3 region: CASRTLAGGTGELFF. CDR3 sequence (DNA): TGTGCCAGCAGGACGCTGGCAGGGGGAACCGGGGAGCTGTTTTTT.

The chain employs TRBV4-2 and TRBJ2-1; 12 nucleotides line up with TRBD1. This CDR3 has 17 amino acids. J gave up 10 bases and V 5 bases, and 15 bases lay outside the gene matches. The V gene's germline CDR1 is LGHNA and CDR2 YNFKEQ. CDR3 protein: CASSKRKPGQGAEEQFF. The DNA for the CDR3 is TGTGCCAGCAGCAAACGCAAACCGGGACAGGGGGCAGAAGAGCAGTTCTTC.

In DNA form, the CDR3 reads TGTGCCAGCAGCTTAACTTTGGCTAGCGGGGGCCGCCCGGGTACGCAGTATTTT. Amino acid sequence: CASSLTLASGGRPGTQYF. This chain uses TRBV7-3 with TRBJ2-3, with 10 bases identical to TRBD2. Trimming removed 0 bases from V and 8 bases from J; junction bases left unmatched: 14. CDR1 SGHTA and CDR2 FQGTGA come from the germline V gene. The CDR3 totals 18 residues.

This chain joins TRBV18 and TRBJ2-2; maybe TRBD2 (6 bases). V was shortened by 6 bases and J by 0 bases, with 11 bases between the two germline ends. The CDR3 is made up of 15 amino acids. Germline CDR1 reads KGHSH; CDR2 reads LQKENI. CDR3 amino acids: CASSWDSANTGELFF. The CDR3 region has the DNA TGTGCCAGCTCGTGGGACTCGGCGAACACCGGGGAGCTGTTTTTT.

The chain links TRBV5-5 to TRBJ1-4; perhaps TRBD1 as D (5 bases). The germline V gene has CDR1 SGHKS and CDR2 YYEKEE (reference sequence). The V and J ends lost 0 bases and 4 bases respectively, with 13 bases between them. The CDR3 contains 16 residues. The CDR3 protein is CASSLAPTVDNEKLFF. In DNA form, the CDR3 reads TGTGCCAGCAGCTTGGCCCCGACAGTGGATAATGAAAAACTGTTTTTT.

This chain connects TRBV29-1 to TRBJ2-1, with 7 bases lining up with TRBD2. In germline, CDR1 is SQVTM, CDR2 ANQGSEA. After removal of 6 bases from V and 4 bases from J, the junction contained 6 bases not matched to a gene. The CDR3 is 13 amino acids. The CDR3 DNA sequence: TGCAGCGTCGGGACTACGAGATACAATGAGCAGTTCTTC. Translation gives CSVGTTRYNEQFF.

The chain carries TRBV6-5 and TRBJ1-5; 7 bases are a match to TRBD1. The length of the CDR3 is 15 residues. From germline, CDR1 is MNHEY and CDR2 SVGAGI. J lost 2 bases, V lost 6 bases, and 7 bases had no gene match. The DNA for the CDR3 is TGTGCCAGCAGGAGAAACAGGGGTGGCAATCAGCCCCAGCATTTT. This gives the protein CASRRNRGGNQPQHF.

The rearrangement links TRBV7-8 to TRBJ1-2; D possibly corresponds to TRBD1 (5 bases). V lost 8 bases, J lost 3 bases, and 19 bases lay in between. This CDR3 contains 15 residues. Germline V gene data show CDR1 as SGHVS and CDR2 as FQNEAQ. The CDR3 bases are TGTGCCAGCTCCCCCCTCGGCAGGGAGGACTATGGCTACACCTTC. Translated: CASSPLGREDYGYTF.

V is TRBV5-1 and J is TRBJ2-7, with 10 bases lining up with TRBD2. J lost 7 bases, V lost 3 bases, and 10 bases had no gene match. Germline-derived CDR1 and CDR2 are SGHRS and YFSETQ. This CDR3 is built from 15 residues. The CDR3 sequence: CASSSTLAGDTEQYF. The CDR3 DNA reads as TGCGCCAGCAGCTCCACCCTAGCGGGGGACACGGAGCAGTACTTC.

The rearrangement uses TRBV2 and TRBJ1-4; TRBD1 matches 9 bases. The CDR3 has 16 residues. V shed 8 bases and J 7 bases; nucleotides not matched to a gene: 14. Germline CDR1 SNHLY, CDR2 FYNNEI. CDR3 region: CASVGDRVTVGEKLFF. The CDR3 DNA follows: TGTGCCAGCGTAGGGGACAGGGTGACTGTCGGTGAAAAACTGTTTTTT.

This CDR3 is CASSEPKRGGATYNEQFF. The CDR3 DNA is TGTGCCAGCAGCGAGCCCAAACGTGGGGGGGCTACCTACAATGAGCAGTTCTTC. The rearrangement uses TRBV5-8 and TRBJ2-1; D possibly corresponds to TRBD2 (7 bases). The CDR3 totals 18 residues. Germline assignment: CDR1 SGHTS and CDR2 YDEGEE. Trimming stripped 4 bases from V and 2 bases from J, with 22 bases between.